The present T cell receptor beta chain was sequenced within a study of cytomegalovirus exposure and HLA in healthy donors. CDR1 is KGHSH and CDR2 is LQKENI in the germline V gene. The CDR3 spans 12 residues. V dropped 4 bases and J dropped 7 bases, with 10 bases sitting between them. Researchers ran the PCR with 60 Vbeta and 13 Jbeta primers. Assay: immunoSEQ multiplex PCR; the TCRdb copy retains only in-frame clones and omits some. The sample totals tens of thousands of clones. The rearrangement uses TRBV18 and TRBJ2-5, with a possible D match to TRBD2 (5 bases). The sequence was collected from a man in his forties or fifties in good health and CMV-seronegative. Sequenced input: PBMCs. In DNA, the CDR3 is TGTGCCAGCTCACTGGGAGTTGGGACCCAGTACTTC. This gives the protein CASSLGVGTQYF.